The 29 T cell receptor beta chains given below trace back to one sample, sequenced in a study of technical replicates of blood from a handful of donors. The table came from immunoSEQ multiplex PCR; TCRdb's copy has only in-frame clones and leaves some out. This table holds tens of thousands of clones, roughly 94% found once. What was sequenced was T cells isolated from PBMCs. Receptors originate from a human donor in good health.

The chain links TRBV11-3 to TRBJ2-7; 7 bases fit TRBD1. This CDR3 region has 17 residues. CDR1 and CDR2 from the germline V gene are SGHNT and YENEEA. V shed 6 bases and J 0 bases; nucleotides not matched to a gene: 14. The CDR3: CASRGTWRRGFSYEQYF. The DNA of the CDR3 is TGTGCCAGCAGAGGGACCTGGCGCAGGGGGTTCTCCTACGAGCAGTACTTC. The variable domain in full, completed from reference TRBV11-3 and TRBJ2-7, reads EAGVVQSPRYKIIEKKQPVAFWCNPISGHNTLYWYLQNLGQGPELLIRYENEEAVDDSQLPKDRFSAERLKGVDSTLKIQPAELGDSAVYLCASRGTWRRGFSYEQYFGPGTRLTVT.

This chain connects TRBV10-3 to TRBJ2-5; no clear D. V lost 3 bases, J lost 5 bases, and 16 bases lay in between. In germline, CDR1 is ENHRY, CDR2 SYGVKD. The CDR3 is 15 residues long. CDR3 protein: CAISDPASPSETQYF. CDR3 nucleotides: TGTGCCATCAGTGACCCCGCTAGTCCCTCGGAGACCCAGTACTTC.

This chain joins TRBV5-1 and TRBJ2-3; 11 bases map to TRBD2. The CDR3 runs 15 residues. Germline lookup yields CDR1 SGHRS and CDR2 YFSETQ. Trimming at V came to 5 bases and at J to 4 bases, leaving 6 bases not matched to a gene. The CDR3 region has the DNA TGCGCCAGCAGTACTAGCGGGAGTTTTTCAGATACGCAGTATTTT. Protein product: CASSTSGSFSDTQYF.

This rearrangement joins TRBV9 to TRBJ2-1, with D possibly being TRBD1 (5 bases). The V end lost 4 bases, the J end lost 6 bases, and 8 bases lay between the germline ends. The CDR3 spans 12 residues. The germline gives CDR1 SGDLS, CDR2 YYNGEE. In DNA form, the CDR3 reads TGTGCCAGCAGCCAGGGCAGCAATGAGCAGTTCTTC. Translated, it gives CASSQGSNEQFF.

The V call is TRBV14, the J call TRBJ2-3; 11 nucleotides line up with TRBD2. The CDR3 loop spans 14 amino acids. V dropped 4 bases and J dropped 4; count of bases not matched to a gene: 1. Germline V gene lookup returns CDR1 SGHDN and CDR2 FVKESK. Here the CDR3 DNA reads TGTGCCAGCAGCCCGACTAGCGGGGCAGATACGCAGTATTTT. Translating it yields CASSPTSGADTQYF. Variable domain in full (rest from reference TRBV14 and TRBJ2-3): EAGVTQFPSHSVIEKGQTVTLRCDPISGHDNLYWYRRVMGKEIKFLLHFVKESKQDESGMPNNRFLAERTGGTYSTLKVQPAELEDSGVYFCASSPTSGADTQYFGPGTRLTVL.

This chain joins TRBV6-5 and TRBJ1-3, with 8 bases fitting TRBD1. V was pared by 7 bases and J by 4 bases, with 6 bases of the junction left unmatched. This CDR3 is 14 amino acids long. Per germline, CDR1 MNHEY and CDR2 SVGAGI. For the CDR3, the DNA is TGTGCCAGCACCTCCCGGACAGGGGGAAACACCATATATTTT. Translating gives CASTSRTGGNTIYF.

The CDR3 nucleotides are TGTGCCAGCAGCGTAGCCCCCTCTAACTATGGCTACACCTTC. It yields the protein CASSVAPSNYGYTF. The V call is TRBV9, the J call TRBJ1-2; D gene ambiguous. Germline CDR1 and CDR2: SGDLS and YYNGEE. CDR3 length: 14 residues. The V and J ends lost 0 bases and 0 bases respectively, with 6 bases between them.

This rearrangement joins TRBV4-2 to TRBJ2-1; the match to TRBD1 covers 7 bases. V shed 4 bases, J shed 8 bases, and the junction held 14 bases outside the gene matches. This CDR3 spans 16 amino acids. Looked up from germline, CDR1 is LGHNA and CDR2 is YNFKEQ. The CDR3 reads CASSLKTGLLSDEQFF. The CDR3, as DNA: TGTGCCAGCAGCCTGAAGACAGGGCTTCTCTCTGATGAGCAGTTCTTC.

The chain carries TRBV6-5 and TRBJ2-3; no firm D call. Germline V CDR1 and CDR2: MNHEY, SVGAGI. V was shortened by 2 bases and J by 4 bases, with 7 bases between the two germline ends. The CDR3 is 13 residues long. The CDR3 coding sequence is TGTGCCAGCAGTTACGGGCCGGCAGATACGCAGTATTTT. This gives the protein CASSYGPADTQYF.

J is TRBJ2-3 and V is TRBV5-1; D gene unclear. Germline V gene data show CDR1 as SGHRS and CDR2 as YFSETQ. The V and J ends lost 0 bases and 1 base respectively, with 6 bases between them. There are 14 residues in the CDR3. CDR3 sequence reads: CASSLGLRTDTQYF. The CDR3 DNA follows: TGCGCCAGCAGCTTGGGTCTCCGCACAGATACGCAGTATTTT.

The J gene is TRBJ1-6, the V gene TRBV4-2; D is ambiguous. Germline V gene lookup returns CDR1 LGHNA and CDR2 YNFKEQ. Trimming stripped 0 bases from V and 5 bases from J, with 20 bases between. The CDR3 totals 19 residues. The CDR3 sequence: CASSQDFVDGSGNNSPLHF. DNA for the CDR3: TGTGCCAGCAGCCAAGATTTCGTCGACGGCAGCGGGAATAATTCACCCCTCCACTTT.

This clone was observed a few times. The chain is built from TRBV30 and TRBJ1-5; 7 bases are shared with TRBD1. The CDR3 loop spans 14 amino acids. V shed 7 bases and J 4 bases; nucleotides not matched to a gene: 10. The V gene's germline CDR1 is GTSNPN and CDR2 SVGIG (reference sequence). The CDR3 spells CAYQRTGENQPQHF. Written as DNA, the CDR3 is TGTGCCTATCAAAGGACAGGCGAAAATCAGCCCCAGCATTTT. Full variable domain (rest looked up from reference TRBV30 and TRBJ1-5): SQTIHQWPATLVQPVGSPLSLECTVEGTSNPNLYWYRQAAGRGLQLLFYSVGIGQISSEVPQNLSASRPQDRQFILSSKKLLLSDSGFYLCAYQRTGENQPQHFGDGTRLSIL.

The chain carries TRBV29-1 and TRBJ2-7, with a tentative D call TRBD2 (6 bases). This CDR3 region has 12 residues. Deletions cut 3 bases from V and 5 bases from J, with 11 bases between. Per germline, CDR1 SQVTM and CDR2 ANQGSEA. Written as DNA, the CDR3 is TGCAGCGTTGAGGGGGGATTGGACGAGCAGTACTTC. Amino acid sequence: CSVEGGLDEQYF.

J is TRBJ1-4 and V is TRBV5-1, with 12 bases identical to TRBD1. Germline CDR1 and CDR2: SGHRS and YFSETQ. The CDR3 contains 16 residues. Losses at the gene ends were 4 bases for V and 8 bases for J; bases not matched to a gene: 9. CDR3 protein: CASSLGTGGSTEKLFF. The CDR3 DNA follows: TGCGCCAGCAGCCTTGGGACAGGGGGCTCGACGGAAAAACTGTTTTTT.

V gene TRBV5-5 combines with J gene TRBJ1-2, with no clear D. Per germline, CDR1 SGHKS and CDR2 YYEKEE (reference sequence). With 4 bases removed from V and 4 bases from J, the gap between germline ends came to 14 bases. CDR3 length: 14 residues. CDR3 amino acids: CASSPRTEPYGYTF. The CDR3 coding sequence is TGTGCCAGCAGCCCGCGTACAGAACCCTATGGCTACACCTTC.

In DNA, the CDR3 is TGTGCCAGCAGCTCAGTTCCGGGACAGGAAGGGCACGAGCAGTACTTC. Protein product: CASSSVPGQEGHEQYF. The chain couples TRBV7-6 to TRBJ2-7, with 8 nucleotides matching TRBD1. Losses at the gene ends were 4 bases for V and 5 bases for J; bases not matched to a gene: 13. This CDR3 is 16 amino acids long. Germline V gene sequence: CDR1 SGHVS, CDR2 FNYEAQ.

This chain's CDR3 is CAISLDRGTEAFF. The DNA for the CDR3 is TGTGCCATCAGCCTGGACAGGGGCACTGAAGCTTTCTTT. The chain has TRBV10-3 and TRBJ1-1; 9 bases map to TRBD1. The CDR3 sequence is 13 residues long. The ends lost 6 bases at V and 4 bases at J; junction bases unmatched: 3. Germline-derived CDR1 and CDR2 are ENHRY and SYGVKD.

The rearrangement uses TRBV19 and TRBJ1-5, with 9 bases fitting TRBD1. This CDR3 is 19 amino acids long. Trimming removed 3 bases from V and 6 bases from J; junction bases left unmatched: 18. Germline loops: CDR1 LNHDA, CDR2 SQIVND (reference sequence). CDR3 in DNA: TGTGCCAGTAGTATTCCAGGAGCGACCGGGACAGGGTTCGGTCAGCCCCAGCATTTT. This gives the protein CASSIPGATGTGFGQPQHF.

CDR3 bases: TGTGCCAGCAGCTTTCTCAGTGAACATCGCTACACCTTC. Amino acids: CASSFLSEHRYTF. This sequence joins TRBV7-9 and TRBJ1-2; D call uncertain. The CDR3 is made up of 13 amino acids. Trimming left V 3 bases short and J 9 bases short, with 14 bases between. Germline V gene lookup returns CDR1 SEHNR and CDR2 FQNEAQ (reference sequence).

V gene TRBV30 combines with J gene TRBJ2-2, with 10 bases identical to TRBD1. CDR1 is GTSNPN and CDR2 is SVGIG in the germline V gene (reference sequence). The CDR3 is 15 amino acids. The ends lost 0 bases at V and 9 bases at J; junction bases unmatched: 7. The CDR3 region is CAWSVPGTGARELFF. CDR3 DNA sequence: TGTGCCTGGAGTGTACCCGGGACAGGGGCCAGGGAGCTGTTTTTT.

This chain links TRBV7-3 with TRBJ2-1, with 7 bases fitting TRBD1. This CDR3 has 12 amino acids. V lost 8 bases to trimming and J lost 8 bases; unmatched junction nucleotides: 6. From germline, CDR1 is SGHTA and CDR2 FQGTGA. Written as DNA, the CDR3 is TGTGCCAGCGGCAGGGGGACAGATGAGCAGTTCTTC. It specifies CASGRGTDEQFF.

This chain uses TRBV7-2 with TRBJ2-1; 9 bases line up with TRBD2. The CDR3 spans 19 residues. V was pared by 5 bases and J by 2 bases, with 16 bases of the junction left unmatched. Germline assignment: CDR1 SGHTA and CDR2 FQGNSA. The CDR3 DNA sequence: TGTGCCAGCAGCCCCCAAATTTCTAGCGGGATAATTGCCTACAATGAGCAGTTCTTC. Translated, it gives CASSPQISSGIIAYNEQFF.

The chain couples TRBV29-1 to TRBJ1-1; TRBD1 aligns across 8 bases. The V gene end was trimmed by 6 bases and the J gene end by 0 bases; junction bases not matched to a gene: 3. Germline V gene sequence: CDR1 SQVTM, CDR2 ANQGSEA. This CDR3 is built from 13 residues. The CDR3 reads CSVRQGLNTEAFF. The CDR3 region has the DNA TGCAGCGTAAGACAGGGGCTGAACACTGAAGCTTTCTTT.

The chain is built from TRBV5-1 and TRBJ2-7; a weak D match, TRBD1 (5 bases). This CDR3 contains 12 residues. Trimming removed 4 bases from V and 3 bases from J, with 8 bases in between. Germline CDR1 SGHRS, CDR2 YFSETQ. CDR3 amino acids: CASSHDSYEQYF. The CDR3 nucleotides are TGCGCCAGCAGCCATGACAGCTACGAGCAGTACTTC.

This clone was seen just once. The chain recombines TRBV2 with TRBJ1-5, with TRBD1 matching over 8 bases. The CDR3 extends over 14 amino acids. Germline assignment: CDR1 SNHLY and CDR2 FYNNEI. Trimming removed 8 bases from V and 1 base from J; junction bases left unmatched: 4. CDR3 sequence reads: CASQQGESNQPQHF. Here the CDR3 DNA reads TGTGCCAGCCAACAGGGGGAAAGCAATCAGCCCCAGCATTTT.

CDR3 sequence: CASSLGLLGAKNIQYF. The CDR3 DNA sequence: TGTGCCAGCAGCCTTGGACTCCTGGGAGCCAAAAACATTCAGTACTTC. The rearrangement links TRBV14 to TRBJ2-4, with D perhaps TRBD2 (5 bases). The ends were cut back, 4 bases at V and 0 bases at J, with 13 bases in the middle. CDR3 length: 16 amino acids. CDR1 SGHDN and CDR2 FVKESK come from the germline V gene.

The V gene is TRBV2, the J gene TRBJ2-7; no clear D. This CDR3 comprises 11 residues. V was clipped by 1 base and J by 8 bases, with 6 bases between them. Germline V lookup: CDR1 SNHLY, CDR2 FYNNEI. CDR3 in DNA: TGTGCCAGCAGTGAAGGAGAGCAGCAGTACTTC. The encoded protein is CASSEGEQQYF.

The gene calls are TRBV5-4 and TRBJ1-4; weak D call: TRBD1 (5 bases). CDR3 length equals 15 residues. Germline CDR1 is SGHNT and CDR2 is YYREEE (reference sequence). Deletions cut 4 bases from V and 4 bases from J, with 14 bases between. Here the CDR3 DNA reads TGTGCCAGCAGCACGGAGGGGACTAATAATGAAAAACTGTTTTTT. Translating it yields CASSTEGTNNEKLFF.

As regards this clone: Because the CDR3 is missing its conserved closing phenylalanine or tryptophan, this is likely a read error. The DNA is left out, because the CDR3 cannot be placed on it with certainty; the CDR3 is given as TCRdb lists it. This sequence joins TRBV2 and TRBJ2-7; TRBD1 was called by the table and not checked on the DNA. Germline V gives CDR1 SNHLY, CDR2 FYNNEI. 11 amino acids form the CDR3, both terminal residues included. The chain's CDR3 is CASTFGDRGSL.